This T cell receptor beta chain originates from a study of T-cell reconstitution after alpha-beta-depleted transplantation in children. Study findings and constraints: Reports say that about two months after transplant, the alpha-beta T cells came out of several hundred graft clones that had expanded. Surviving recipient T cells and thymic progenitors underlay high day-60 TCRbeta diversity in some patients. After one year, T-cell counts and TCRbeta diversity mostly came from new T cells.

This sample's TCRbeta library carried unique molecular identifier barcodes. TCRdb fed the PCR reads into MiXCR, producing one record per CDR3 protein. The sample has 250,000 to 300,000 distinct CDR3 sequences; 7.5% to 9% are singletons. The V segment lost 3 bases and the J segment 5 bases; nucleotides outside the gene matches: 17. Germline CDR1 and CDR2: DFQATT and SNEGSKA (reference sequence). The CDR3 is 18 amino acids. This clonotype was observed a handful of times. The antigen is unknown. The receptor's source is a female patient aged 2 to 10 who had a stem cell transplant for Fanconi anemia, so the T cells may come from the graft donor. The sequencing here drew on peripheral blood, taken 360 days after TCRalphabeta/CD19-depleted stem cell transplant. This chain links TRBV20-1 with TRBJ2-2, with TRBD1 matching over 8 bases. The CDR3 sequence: CSASDLVPTGVLTGELFF. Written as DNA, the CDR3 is TGCAGTGCTAGTGATTTGGTACCGACAGGGGTTTTGACCGGGGAGCTGTTTTTT.